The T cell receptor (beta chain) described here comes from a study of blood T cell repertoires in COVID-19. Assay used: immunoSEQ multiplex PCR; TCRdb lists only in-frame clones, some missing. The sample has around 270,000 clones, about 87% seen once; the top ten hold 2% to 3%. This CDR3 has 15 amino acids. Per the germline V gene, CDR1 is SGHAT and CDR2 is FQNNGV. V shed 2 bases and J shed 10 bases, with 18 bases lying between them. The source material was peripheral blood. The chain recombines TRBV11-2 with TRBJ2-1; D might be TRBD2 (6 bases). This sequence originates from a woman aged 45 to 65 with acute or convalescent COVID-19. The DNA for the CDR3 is TGTGCCAGCAGCTTAATGTTGGGGAAAAGCGGGGAGCAGTTCTTC. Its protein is CASSLMLGKSGEQFF.